The 20 T cell receptor beta chains below come from one sample, sequenced in a study of shared clonotypes between healthy human individuals. Sequencing was performed with immunoSEQ multiplex PCR; in TCRdb, only in-frame clones are kept and a portion is missing. The profile covers over 2,000,000 clones, with about 94% appearing a single time and around 1.7% taken by the ten largest. Naivety among CD8 cells was defined by CD45RO negativity and positive CCR7 selection, thereby excluding terminally differentiated effector memory CD45RA+ cells. Sequencing was done on a sample of naive CD8+ T cells from PBMCs. The receptors originated from a young man in good health. Some clones in this sample may be carry-over from other donors' samples.

The genes are TRBV7-9 and TRBJ2-3; 12 positions agree with TRBD2. Germline CDR1 reads SEHNR; CDR2 reads FQNEAQ (reference sequence). The V segment lost 5 bases and the J segment 2 bases; nucleotides outside the gene matches: 11. CDR3 length: 18 residues. CDR3 in DNA: TGTGCCAGCAGCCCTAAGGGACTAGCGGGCCTGAACACAGATACGCAGTATTTT. Its translation is CASSPKGLAGLNTDTQYF.

The chain uses TRBV27 and TRBJ2-7, with D possibly called TRBD1 or TRBD2 (5 bases each). Trimming pared 6 bases from V and 0 bases from J, leaving 12 bases between. Germline CDR1 is MNHEY and CDR2 is SMNVEV (reference sequence). The CDR3 is made up of 14 amino acids. In DNA, the CDR3 is TGTGCCAGCAGGGCCGGGACGGCCTCCTACGAGCAGTACTTC. Protein sequence: CASRAGTASYEQYF.

The chain carries TRBV7-9 and TRBJ1-1; 7 bases match TRBD1. Germline loops: CDR1 SEHNR, CDR2 FQNEAQ (reference sequence). Germline trimming cut 4 bases from V and 0 bases from J; bases unmatched to any gene: 5. This CDR3 has 15 amino acids. This CDR3 reads CASSSGGDMNTEAFF. The CDR3 coding sequence is TGTGCCAGCAGCTCAGGGGGGGACATGAACACTGAAGCTTTCTTT. Full variable domain (remainder filled in from reference TRBV7-9 and TRBJ1-1): DTGVSQNPRHKITKRGQNVTFRCDPISEHNRLYWYRQTLGQGPEFLTYFQNEAQLEKSRLLSDRFSAERPKGSFSTLEIQRTEQGDSAMYLCASSSGGDMNTEAFFGQGTRLTVV.

J is TRBJ2-7 and V is TRBV4-1, with 10 bases matching TRBD2. CDR1 and CDR2 (germline): MGHRA, YSYEKL. Trimming took 0 bases from V and 0 from J; bases not matched to a gene: 5. The CDR3 sequence is 17 residues long. The CDR3 bases are TGCGCCAGCAGCCAAGAATCCGGGACTAGCGCCTCCTACGAGCAGTACTTC. Protein product: CASSQESGTSASYEQYF.

The rearrangement joins TRBV9 to TRBJ2-1; D tentatively reads TRBD1 or TRBD2 (6 bases each). V was pared by 3 bases and J by 8 bases, with 18 bases between. The CDR3 consists of 15 residues. Germline lookup yields CDR1 SGDLS and CDR2 YYNGEE. CDR3 sequence (DNA): TGTGCCAGCAGCGCGGGGCAGGGGAGGTTGGATGAGCAGTTCTTC. The encoded protein is CASSAGQGRLDEQFF.

V usage is TRBV11-2 and J usage is TRBJ2-7; D might be TRBD2 (6 bases). The CDR3 is 14 residues long. Germline CDR1 SGHAT, CDR2 FQNNGV. Trimming shortened V by 4 bases and J by 5 bases, and 15 bases separated the two germline ends. CDR3 sequence (DNA): TGTGCCAGCAGCTCCCGACTAGAATGGGACGAGCAGTACTTC. This codes for CASSSRLEWDEQYF.

The rearrangement joins TRBV29-1 to TRBJ2-1, with 10 nucleotides matching TRBD2. V lost 3 bases, J lost 4 bases, and 3 bases stayed unmatched. The CDR3 is 14 residues long. The germline V gene encodes CDR1 SQVTM and CDR2 ANQGSEA. CDR3 sequence: CSVDGSGGYNEQFF. In DNA, the CDR3 is TGCAGCGTTGATGGTAGCGGGGGGTACAATGAGCAGTTCTTC.

V and J are TRBV7-8 and TRBJ2-2; the D call may be TRBD1 or TRBD2 (5 bases each). Germline values: CDR1 SGHVS, CDR2 FQNEAQ. The CDR3 loop spans 17 amino acids. V was cut by 4 bases and J by 0 bases, with 15 bases left in between. DNA for the CDR3: TGTGCCAGCAGCTCTGCACCACTAGGGGCGAACACCGGGGAGCTGTTTTTT. Its translation is CASSSAPLGANTGELFF.

The V gene is TRBV6-1, the J gene TRBJ1-2; 10 bases align to TRBD1. The CDR3 is 15 residues long. V was clipped by 5 bases and J by 8 bases; unmatched bases: 11. CDR1 and CDR2 from the germline V gene are MNHNS and SASEGT. The CDR3 loop reads CASSLSPGQGIGYTF. The DNA of the CDR3 is TGTGCCAGCAGTCTTAGCCCGGGACAGGGGATCGGCTACACCTTC.

The gene calls are TRBV7-8 and TRBJ2-3, with D uncertain. Germline CDR1 is SGHVS and CDR2 is FQNEAQ. CDR3 length: 15 amino acids. V was shortened by 1 base and J by 0 bases, with 8 bases between the two germline ends. CDR3 protein: CASSLEHGSTDTQYF. The CDR3 bases are TGTGCCAGCAGCTTAGAACACGGGAGCACAGATACGCAGTATTTT.

This sequence joins TRBV19 and TRBJ2-2, with a possible D match to TRBD2 (7 bases). Germline CDR1 is LNHDA and CDR2 is SQIVND (reference sequence). The CDR3 consists of 16 residues. Between the trimmed V and J ends, which lost 3 bases and 4 bases, there was a span of 15 bases. The CDR3 DNA is TGTGCCAGTAGTATCGGCGGGGGCGTCCTCACCGGGGAGCTGTTTTTT. Translating gives CASSIGGGVLTGELFF. Full variable domain (outside the CDR3, taken from reference TRBV19 and TRBJ2-2): DGGITQSPKYLFRKEGQNVTLSCEQNLNHDAMYWYRQDPGQGLRLIYYSQIVNDFQKGDIAEGYSVSREKKESFPLTVTSAQKNPTAFYLCASSIGGGVLTGELFFGEGSRLTVL.

The J gene is TRBJ2-2, the V gene TRBV6-6, with D unclear. Germline CDR1 reads MNHNY; CDR2 reads SVGAGI (reference sequence). V lost 5 bases to trimming and J lost 2 bases, with 3 bases between them. This CDR3 comprises 12 residues. CDR3 DNA sequence: TGTGCCAGCAGTAAAAACACCGGGGAGCTGTTTTTT. It yields the protein CASSKNTGELFF.

The CDR3 region has the DNA TGTGCCAGCAGTGAAACCCACCCCACCCGCACCTACGAGCAGTACTTC. Translating it yields CASSETHPTRTYEQYF. The chain joins TRBV6-1 to TRBJ2-5; D gene unclear. The J call may be incorrect, as the DNA end agrees better with TRBJ2-7. This CDR3 comprises 16 residues. Germline V CDR1 and CDR2: MNHNS, SASEGT.

As to this clone: This same CDR3 is encoded by further DNA sequences in the sample. The V and J genes are TRBV10-3 and TRBJ1-1; D is ambiguous. Germline loops: CDR1 ENHRY, CDR2 SYGVKD. The CDR3 totals 13 residues. V lost 2 bases to trimming and J lost 2 bases, with 6 bases between them. The CDR3 region has the DNA TGTGCCATCAGTGAGGGTGGAAACACTGAAGCTTTCTTT. Protein sequence: CAISEGGNTEAFF.

The chain carries TRBV25-1 and TRBJ1-1; D is unclear. The CDR3 has 15 residues. The germline gives CDR1 MGHDK, CDR2 SYGVNS. Between the trimmed V and J ends, which lost 0 bases and 3 bases, there was a span of 11 bases. The CDR3 protein is CASSEYGMGDTEAFF. In nucleotides, the CDR3 is TGTGCCAGCAGTGAATATGGGATGGGCGACACTGAAGCTTTCTTT.

The chain links TRBV7-9 to TRBJ1-3, with a weak D call TRBD1 (6 bases). The V and J ends lost 6 bases and 1 base respectively, with 16 bases between them. The V gene's germline CDR1 is SEHNR and CDR2 FQNEAQ (reference sequence). This CDR3 has 16 residues. The CDR3 loop is CASSLGGAGSGNTIYF. The CDR3, as DNA: TGTGCCAGCAGTCTTGGGGGCGCTGGTTCTGGAAACACCATATATTTT.

In its sample, this clone was seen once. The chain uses TRBV5-4 and TRBJ1-2; D is possibly TRBD1 (5 bases). Germline V CDR1 and CDR2: SGHNT, YYREEE (reference sequence). V lost 0 bases to trimming and J lost 5 bases, with 11 bases between them. CDR3 length equals 14 residues. This chain's CDR3 is CASSLDRFGYGYTF. DNA of the CDR3: TGTGCCAGCAGCTTGGACAGGTTCGGGTATGGCTACACCTTC.

This clone was observed once. The chain has TRBV7-6 and TRBJ2-5, with 13 bases fitting TRBD2. Looked up from germline, CDR1 is SGHVS and CDR2 is FNYEAQ. The CDR3 extends over 17 amino acids. The ends lost 5 bases at V and 3 bases at J; junction bases unmatched: 9. CDR3 loop: CASSPHIGTSGKETQYF. CDR3 in DNA: TGTGCCAGCAGCCCCCACATCGGGACTAGCGGGAAAGAGACCCAGTACTTC.

The chain has TRBV19 and TRBJ1-1; the match to TRBD1 covers 11 bases. V lost 5 bases, J lost 2 bases, and 19 bases stayed unmatched. CDR1 is LNHDA, CDR2 SQIVND, per germline (reference sequence). The CDR3 contains 20 residues. CDR3 sequence: CASSPRWALRTGGLNTEAFF. The CDR3 DNA reads TGTGCCAGTAGTCCTCGGTGGGCACTAAGGACAGGGGGCTTAAACACTGAAGCTTTCTTT.

The chain recombines TRBV19 with TRBJ1-1, with a weak D call TRBD1 (5 bases). The CDR3 runs 12 residues. Germline lookup yields CDR1 LNHDA and CDR2 SQIVND (reference sequence). The V end was cut by 6 bases, the J end by 6 bases, with 11 bases between. CDR3 DNA: TGTGCCAGTAGCGGGATGGGGGCTGAAGCTTTCTTT. It translates to CASSGMGAEAFF.